The present T cell receptor (beta chain) was sequenced within a study of monozygotic twins with inflammatory bowel disease. This CDR3 has 14 amino acids. From germline, CDR1 is ENHRY and CDR2 SYGVKD. Findings and caveats of the study: Twins with IBD were found to have lower TCRbeta diversity (inverse Simpson) than healthy co-twins.

Nested amplification of TCRalpha and TCRbeta cDNA involved two PCRs of around 16 and 10 cycles. TCRdb reprocessed the 5' RACE reads and reports one entry per CDR3 protein, with no DNA. The sample holds approximately 400,000 distinct CDR3 sequences. As to this clonotype: The antigen remains undetermined.

Sequenced sample: blood. The sequence was collected from a human donor with ulcerative colitis or Crohn's disease, or a healthy co-twin of an affected twin (not recorded which). This chain uses TRBV10-3 with TRBJ2-2. The CDR3 protein is CAISEIAGLGELFF.